The T cell receptor (beta chain) under discussion was sequenced for a study of blood T cell repertoires in COVID-19. Background on the study: Samples representing acute and convalescent COVID-19 were sourced from the United States, Italy and Spain. T cells, B-cell-depleted T cells, or PBMCs provided the cDNA or gDNA that served as material.

Per the authors' pipeline: Estimation of nucleated cell counts was performed using reference gene primer amplification. Sequenced by immunoSEQ multiplex PCR; TCRdb stores in-frame clones only, minus some. V, J and clone size are taken as reported in that table, and D and trimming were inferred from the DNA itself. The data hold hundreds of thousands of clones, with around 83% observed a single time. Trimming removed 1 base from V and 8 bases from J, with 8 bases in between. The CDR3 loop spans 12 amino acids. This clone occurred once. The rearrangement links TRBV12-3 or TRBV12-4 to TRBJ1-2; D gene uncertain. Source material: peripheral blood. This clonotype was obtained from a man aged 35 to 55 with acute or convalescent COVID-19. CDR3 loop: CASSLGVGGYTF. The CDR3 DNA reads as TGTGCCAGCAGTTTAGGAGTCGGGGGCTACACCTTC.